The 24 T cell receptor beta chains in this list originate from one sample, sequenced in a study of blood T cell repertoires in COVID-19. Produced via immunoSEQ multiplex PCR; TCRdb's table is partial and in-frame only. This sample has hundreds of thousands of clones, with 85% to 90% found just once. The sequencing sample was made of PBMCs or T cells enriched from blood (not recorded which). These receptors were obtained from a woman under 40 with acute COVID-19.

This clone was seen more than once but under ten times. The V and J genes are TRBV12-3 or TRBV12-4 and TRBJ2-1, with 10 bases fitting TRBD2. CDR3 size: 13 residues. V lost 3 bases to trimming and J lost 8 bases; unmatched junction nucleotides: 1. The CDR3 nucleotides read TGTGCCAGCAGTTTCCTAGCGGGGGATGAGCAGTTCTTC. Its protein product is CASSFLAGDEQFF.

For the CDR3, the DNA is TGTGCCAGCAGTATACACAACAGGGGAGACTATGGCTACACCTTC. Its translation: CASSIHNRGDYGYTF. The chain combines TRBV6-5 with TRBJ1-2, with TRBD1 matching 7 bases. The germline V gene has CDR1 MNHEY and CDR2 SVGAGI. Trimming removed 5 bases from V and 3 bases from J; junction bases left unmatched: 9. The CDR3 spans 15 residues.

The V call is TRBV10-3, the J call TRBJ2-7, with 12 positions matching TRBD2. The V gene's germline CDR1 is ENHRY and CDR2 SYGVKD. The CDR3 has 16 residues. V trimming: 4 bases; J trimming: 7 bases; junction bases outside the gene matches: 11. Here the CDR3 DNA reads TGTGCCATCAGTGTGACTAGCGGGGGCCCCTTGGGGGAGCAGTACTTC. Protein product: CAISVTSGGPLGEQYF.

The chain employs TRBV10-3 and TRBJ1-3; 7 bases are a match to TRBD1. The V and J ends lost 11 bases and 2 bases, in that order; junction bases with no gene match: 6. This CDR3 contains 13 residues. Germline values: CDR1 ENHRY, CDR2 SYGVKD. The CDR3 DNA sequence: TGTGCCGCGACAGGGCTGCCTGGAAACACCATATATTTT. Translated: CAATGLPGNTIYF.

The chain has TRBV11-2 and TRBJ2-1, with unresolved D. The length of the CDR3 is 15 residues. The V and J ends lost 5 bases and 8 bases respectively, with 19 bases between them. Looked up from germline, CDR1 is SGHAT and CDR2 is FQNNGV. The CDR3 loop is CASSVSGGWSDEQFF. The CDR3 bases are TGTGCCAGCAGCGTCTCGGGTGGATGGTCGGATGAGCAGTTCTTC. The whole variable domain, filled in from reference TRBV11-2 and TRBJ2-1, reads EAGVAQSPRYKIIEKRQSVAFWCNPISGHATLYWYQQILGQGPKLLIQFQNNGVVDDSQLPKDRFSAERLKGVDSTLKIQPAKLEDSAVYLCASSVSGGWSDEQFFGPGTRLTVL.

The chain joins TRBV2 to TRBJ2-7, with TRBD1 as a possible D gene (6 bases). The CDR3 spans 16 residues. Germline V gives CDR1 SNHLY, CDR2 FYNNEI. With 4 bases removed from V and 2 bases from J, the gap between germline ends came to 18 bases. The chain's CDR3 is CASSGGGQGKPYEQYF. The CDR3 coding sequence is TGTGCCAGCAGTGGGGGTGGGCAGGGGAAGCCCTACGAGCAGTACTTC. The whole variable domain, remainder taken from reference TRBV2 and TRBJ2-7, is EPEVTQTPSHQVTQMGQEVILRCVPISNHLYFYWYRQILGQKVEFLVSFYNNEISEKSEIFDDQFSVERPDGSNFTLKIRSTKLEDSAMYFCASSGGGQGKPYEQYFGPGTRLTVT.

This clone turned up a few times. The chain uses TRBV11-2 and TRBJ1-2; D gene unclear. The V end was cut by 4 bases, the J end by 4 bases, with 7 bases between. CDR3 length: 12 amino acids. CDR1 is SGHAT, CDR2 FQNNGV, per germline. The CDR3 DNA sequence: TGTGCCAGCAGCTCGACAAGCTATGGCTACACCTTC. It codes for CASSSTSYGYTF.

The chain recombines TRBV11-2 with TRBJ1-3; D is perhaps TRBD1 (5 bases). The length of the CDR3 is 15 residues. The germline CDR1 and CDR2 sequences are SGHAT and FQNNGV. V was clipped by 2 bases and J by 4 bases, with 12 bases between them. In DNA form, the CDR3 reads TGTGCCAGCAGCTTAATCGGGGGAGGCGGAAACACCATATATTTT. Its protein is CASSLIGGGGNTIYF.

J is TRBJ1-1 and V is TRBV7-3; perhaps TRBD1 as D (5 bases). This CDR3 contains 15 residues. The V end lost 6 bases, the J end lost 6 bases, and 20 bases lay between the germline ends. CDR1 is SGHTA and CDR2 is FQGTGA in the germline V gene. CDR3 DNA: TGTGCCAGCAGTCGGGACTCTGGGAACGGGGCTGAAGCTTTCTTT. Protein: CASSRDSGNGAEAFF.

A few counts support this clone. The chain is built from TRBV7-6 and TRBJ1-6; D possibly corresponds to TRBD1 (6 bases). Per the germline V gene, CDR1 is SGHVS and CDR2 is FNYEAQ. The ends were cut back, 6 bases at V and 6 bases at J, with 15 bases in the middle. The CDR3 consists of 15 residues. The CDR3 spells CASSLDSGGNSPLHF. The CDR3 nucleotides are TGTGCCAGCAGTCTGGACAGCGGTGGTAATTCACCCCTCCACTTT.

This CDR3 is CASSLDSFYEQYF. DNA of the CDR3: TGTGCCAGCAGTTTAGACAGCTTCTACGAGCAGTACTTC. The gene calls are TRBV6-2 or TRBV6-3 and TRBJ2-7, with a possible D match to TRBD1 (5 bases). The germline V gene has CDR1 MNHEY and CDR2 SVGEGT. CDR3 size: 13 residues. Trimming left V 4 bases short and J 3 bases short, with 10 bases between.

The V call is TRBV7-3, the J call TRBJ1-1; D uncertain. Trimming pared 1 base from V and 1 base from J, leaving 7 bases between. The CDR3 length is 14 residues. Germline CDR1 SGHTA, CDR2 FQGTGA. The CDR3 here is CASSLMGSNTEAFF. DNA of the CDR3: TGTGCCAGCAGCTTAATGGGCTCGAACACTGAAGCTTTCTTT.

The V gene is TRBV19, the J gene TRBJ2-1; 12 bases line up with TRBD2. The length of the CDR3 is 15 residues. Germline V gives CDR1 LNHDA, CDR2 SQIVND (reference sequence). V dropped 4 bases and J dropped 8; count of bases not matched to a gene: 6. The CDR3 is CASSTLAGGPDEQFF. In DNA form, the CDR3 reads TGTGCCAGTAGTACCCTAGCGGGGGGGCCGGATGAGCAGTTCTTC. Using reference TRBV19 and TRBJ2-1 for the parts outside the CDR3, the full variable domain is DGGITQSPKYLFRKEGQNVTLSCEQNLNHDAMYWYRQDPGQGLRLIYYSQIVNDFQKGDIAEGYSVSREKKESFPLTVTSAQKNPTAFYLCASSTLAGGPDEQFFGPGTRLTVL.

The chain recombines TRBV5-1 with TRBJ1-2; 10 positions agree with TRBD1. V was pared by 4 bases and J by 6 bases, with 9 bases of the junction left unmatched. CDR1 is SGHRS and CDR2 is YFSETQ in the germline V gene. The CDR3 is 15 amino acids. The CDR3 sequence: CASSSWDRGVDGYTF. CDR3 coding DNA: TGCGCCAGCAGCAGCTGGGACAGGGGAGTTGATGGCTACACCTTC.

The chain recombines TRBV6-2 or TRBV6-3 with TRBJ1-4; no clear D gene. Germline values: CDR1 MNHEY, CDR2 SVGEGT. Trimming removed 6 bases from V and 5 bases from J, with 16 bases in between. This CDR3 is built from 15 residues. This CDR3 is CASSTPGSKNEKLFF. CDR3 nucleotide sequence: TGTGCCAGCAGCACCCCAGGCAGCAAAAATGAAAAACTGTTTTTT.

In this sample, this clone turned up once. The CDR3, as DNA: TGCGCCAGCAGCTTGGCCACAGGGCCCACAGATACGCAGTATTTT. As protein: CASSLATGPTDTQYF. This chain joins TRBV5-1 and TRBJ2-3; possible D gene TRBD1, 6 bases. CDR3 length: 15 amino acids. Germline V gene sequence: CDR1 SGHRS, CDR2 YFSETQ. Trimming removed 0 bases from V and 2 bases from J, with 10 bases in between.

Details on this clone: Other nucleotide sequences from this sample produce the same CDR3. This CDR3 reads CASSVAPGNYGYTF. The CDR3 coding sequence is TGTGCCAGCAGCGTAGCGCCAGGGAACTATGGCTACACCTTC. The chain is built from TRBV9 and TRBJ1-2, with a tentative D call TRBD1 (5 bases). The CDR3 length is 14 residues. Trimming pared 0 bases from V and 2 bases from J, leaving 8 bases between. The germline V gene encodes CDR1 SGDLS and CDR2 YYNGEE.

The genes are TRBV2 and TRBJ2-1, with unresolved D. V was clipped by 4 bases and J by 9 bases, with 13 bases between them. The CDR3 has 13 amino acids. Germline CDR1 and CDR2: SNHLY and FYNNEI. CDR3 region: CASSAGAGGEQFF. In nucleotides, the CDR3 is TGTGCCAGCAGTGCCGGAGCTGGCGGTGAGCAGTTCTTC.

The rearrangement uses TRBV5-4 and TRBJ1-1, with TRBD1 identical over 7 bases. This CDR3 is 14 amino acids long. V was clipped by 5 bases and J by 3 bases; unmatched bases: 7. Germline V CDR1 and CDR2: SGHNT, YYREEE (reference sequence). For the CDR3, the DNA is TGTGCCAGCAGGCCACAGGGGACCCACACTGAAGCTTTCTTT. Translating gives CASRPQGTHTEAFF.

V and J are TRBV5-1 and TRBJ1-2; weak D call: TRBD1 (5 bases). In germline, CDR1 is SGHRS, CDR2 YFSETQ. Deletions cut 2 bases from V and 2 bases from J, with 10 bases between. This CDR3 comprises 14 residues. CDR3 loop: CASSLSQGNYGYTF. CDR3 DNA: TGCGCCAGCAGCTTATCTCAGGGAAACTATGGCTACACCTTC. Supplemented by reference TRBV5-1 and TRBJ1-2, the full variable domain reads KAGVTQTPRYLIKTRGQQVTLSCSPISGHRSVSWYQQTPGQGLQFLFEYFSETQRNKGNFPGRFSGRQFSNSRSEMNVSTLELGDSALYLCASSLSQGNYGYTFGSGTRLTVV.

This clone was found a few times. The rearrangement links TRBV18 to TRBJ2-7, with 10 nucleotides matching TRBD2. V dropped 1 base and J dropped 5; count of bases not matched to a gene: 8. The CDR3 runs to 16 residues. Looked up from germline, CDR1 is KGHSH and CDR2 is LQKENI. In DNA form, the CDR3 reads TGTGCCAGCTCACCACTAATGTCTAGCGGGGGCCACGAGCAGTACTTC. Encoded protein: CASSPLMSSGGHEQYF.

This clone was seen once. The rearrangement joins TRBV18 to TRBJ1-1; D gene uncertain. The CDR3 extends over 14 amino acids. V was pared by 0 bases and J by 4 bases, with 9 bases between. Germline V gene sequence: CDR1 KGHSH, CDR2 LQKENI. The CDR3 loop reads CASSPPSQLTEAFF. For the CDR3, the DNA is TGTGCCAGCTCACCACCATCACAGCTCACTGAAGCTTTCTTT. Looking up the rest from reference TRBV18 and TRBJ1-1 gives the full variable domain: NAGVMQNPRHLVRRRGQEARLRCSPMKGHSHVYWYRQLPEEGLKFMVYLQKENIIDESGMPKERFSAEFPKEGPSILRIQQVVRGDSAAYFCASSPPSQLTEAFFGQGTRLTVV.

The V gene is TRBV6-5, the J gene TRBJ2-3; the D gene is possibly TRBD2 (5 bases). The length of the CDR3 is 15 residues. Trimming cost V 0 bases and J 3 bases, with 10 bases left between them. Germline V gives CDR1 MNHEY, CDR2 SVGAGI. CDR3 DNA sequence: TGTGCCAGCAGTTACTCGAACGGCGGGACAGATACGCAGTATTTT. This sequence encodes CASSYSNGGTDTQYF.

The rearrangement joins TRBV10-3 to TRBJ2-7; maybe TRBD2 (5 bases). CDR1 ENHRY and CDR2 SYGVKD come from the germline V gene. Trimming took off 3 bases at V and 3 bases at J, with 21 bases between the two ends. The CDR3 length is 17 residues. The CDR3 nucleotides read TGTGCCATCAGTGAACGAAAGGAGGCGAGAAGGGTCTACGAGCAGTACTTC. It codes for CAISERKEARRVYEQYF.